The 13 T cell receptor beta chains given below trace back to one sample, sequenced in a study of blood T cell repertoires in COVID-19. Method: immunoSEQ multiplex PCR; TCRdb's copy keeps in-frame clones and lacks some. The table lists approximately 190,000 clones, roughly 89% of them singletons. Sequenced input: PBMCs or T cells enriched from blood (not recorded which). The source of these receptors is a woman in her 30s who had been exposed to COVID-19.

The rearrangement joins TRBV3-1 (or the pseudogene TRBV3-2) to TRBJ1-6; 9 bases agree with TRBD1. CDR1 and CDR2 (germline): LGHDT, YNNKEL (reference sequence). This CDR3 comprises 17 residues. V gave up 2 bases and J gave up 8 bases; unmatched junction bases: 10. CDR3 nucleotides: TGTGCCAGCAGCCAATATATACAACAGGGGGCGCATTCACCCCTCCACTTT. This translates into CASSQYIQQGAHSPLHF.

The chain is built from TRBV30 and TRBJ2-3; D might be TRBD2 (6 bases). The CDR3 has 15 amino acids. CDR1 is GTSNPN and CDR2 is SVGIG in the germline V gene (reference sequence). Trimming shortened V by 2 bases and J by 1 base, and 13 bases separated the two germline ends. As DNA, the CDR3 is TGTGCCTGGAGTTTGGGCGGGGTCCGCACAGATACGCAGTATTTT. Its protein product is CAWSLGGVRTDTQYF.

The CDR3 region has the DNA TGTGCCAGTAGGACCGGGACTAGCGACACAGATACGCAGTATTTT. This gives the protein CASRTGTSDTDTQYF. The rearrangement uses TRBV19 and TRBJ2-3, with TRBD2 identical over 10 bases. Germline CDR1 is LNHDA and CDR2 is SQIVND (reference sequence). This CDR3 region has 15 residues. V lost 6 bases, J lost 2 bases, and 5 bases stayed unmatched.

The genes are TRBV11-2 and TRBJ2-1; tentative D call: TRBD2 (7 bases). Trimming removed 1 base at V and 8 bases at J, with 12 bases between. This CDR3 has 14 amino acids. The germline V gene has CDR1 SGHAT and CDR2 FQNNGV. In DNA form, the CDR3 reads TGTGCCAGCAGCTTAGTCGGGGGGCTCGATGAGCAGTTCTTC. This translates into CASSLVGGLDEQFF.

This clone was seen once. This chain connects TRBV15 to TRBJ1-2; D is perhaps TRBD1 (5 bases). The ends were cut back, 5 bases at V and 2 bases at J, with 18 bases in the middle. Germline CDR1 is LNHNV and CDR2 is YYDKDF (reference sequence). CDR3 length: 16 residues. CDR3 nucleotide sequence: TGTGCCACCAGCCTAAGTGGGGGGGTCTTAAACTATGGCTACACCTTC. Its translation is CATSLSGGVLNYGYTF.

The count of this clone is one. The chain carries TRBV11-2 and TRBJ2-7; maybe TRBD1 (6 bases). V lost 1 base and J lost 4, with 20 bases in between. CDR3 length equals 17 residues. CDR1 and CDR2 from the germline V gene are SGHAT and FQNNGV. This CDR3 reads CASSLVVLSGALYEQYF. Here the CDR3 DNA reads TGTGCCAGCAGCTTAGTTGTTCTGTCAGGGGCCCTGTACGAGCAGTACTTC.

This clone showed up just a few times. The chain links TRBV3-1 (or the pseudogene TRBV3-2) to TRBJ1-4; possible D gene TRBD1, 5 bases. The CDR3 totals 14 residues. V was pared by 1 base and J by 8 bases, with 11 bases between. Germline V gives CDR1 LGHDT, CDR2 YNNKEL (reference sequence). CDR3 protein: CASSQVFGGEKLFF. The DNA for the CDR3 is TGTGCCAGCAGCCAAGTTTTTGGGGGGGAAAAACTGTTTTTT.

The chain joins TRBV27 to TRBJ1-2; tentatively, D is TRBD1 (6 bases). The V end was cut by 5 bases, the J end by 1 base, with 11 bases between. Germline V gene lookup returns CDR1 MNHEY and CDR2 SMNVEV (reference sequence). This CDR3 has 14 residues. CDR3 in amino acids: CASSQGNNNYGYTF. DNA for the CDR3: TGTGCCAGCAGTCAGGGGAATAATAACTATGGCTACACCTTC.

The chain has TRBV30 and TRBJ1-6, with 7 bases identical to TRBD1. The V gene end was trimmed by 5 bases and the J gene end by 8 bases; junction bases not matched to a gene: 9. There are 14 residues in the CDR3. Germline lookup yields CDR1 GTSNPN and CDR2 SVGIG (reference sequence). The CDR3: CAWQAGTVDSPLHF. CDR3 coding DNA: TGTGCCTGGCAGGCCGGGACAGTGGATTCACCCCTCCACTTT. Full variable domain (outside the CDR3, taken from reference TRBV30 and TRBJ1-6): SQTIHQWPATLVQPVGSPLSLECTVEGTSNPNLYWYRQAAGRGLQLLFYSVGIGQISSEVPQNLSASRPQDRQFILSSKKLLLSDSGFYLCAWQAGTVDSPLHFGNGTRLTVT.

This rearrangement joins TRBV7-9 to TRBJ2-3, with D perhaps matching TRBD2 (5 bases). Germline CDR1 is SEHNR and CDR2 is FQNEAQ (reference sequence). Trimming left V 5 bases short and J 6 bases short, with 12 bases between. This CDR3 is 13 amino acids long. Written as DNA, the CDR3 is TGTGCCAGCAGCGACTCTAGCTGGGATACGCAGTATTTT. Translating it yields CASSDSSWDTQYF. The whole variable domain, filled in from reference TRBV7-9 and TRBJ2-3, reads DTGVSQNPRHKITKRGQNVTFRCDPISEHNRLYWYRQTLGQGPEFLTYFQNEAQLEKSRLLSDRFSAERPKGSFSTLEIQRTEQGDSAMYLCASSDSSWDTQYFGPGTRLTVL.

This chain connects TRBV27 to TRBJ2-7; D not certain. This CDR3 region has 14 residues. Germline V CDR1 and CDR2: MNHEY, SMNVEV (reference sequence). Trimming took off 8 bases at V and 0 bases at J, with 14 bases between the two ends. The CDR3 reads CASLPMRSSYEQYF. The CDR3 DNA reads TGTGCCAGCCTCCCGATGAGGAGCTCCTACGAGCAGTACTTC.

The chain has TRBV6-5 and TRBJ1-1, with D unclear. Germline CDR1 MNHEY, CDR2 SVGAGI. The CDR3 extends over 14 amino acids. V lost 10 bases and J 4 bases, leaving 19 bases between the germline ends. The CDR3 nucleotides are TGTGCCACCGTAACAGAGATCCTCCCCACTGAAGCTTTCTTT. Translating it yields CATVTEILPTEAFF.

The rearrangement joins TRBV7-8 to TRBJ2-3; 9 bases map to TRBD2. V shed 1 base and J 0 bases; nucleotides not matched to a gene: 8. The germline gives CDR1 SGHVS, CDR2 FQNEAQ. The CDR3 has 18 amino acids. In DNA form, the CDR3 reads TGTGCCAGCAGCTTAGTTAGCGGGGGCCCTCTCAGCACAGATACGCAGTATTTT. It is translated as CASSLVSGGPLSTDTQYF. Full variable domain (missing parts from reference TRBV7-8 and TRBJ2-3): GAGVSQSPRYKVAKRGQDVALRCDPISGHVSLFWYQQALGQGPEFLTYFQNEAQLDKSGLPSDRFFAERPEGSVSTLKIQRTQQEDSAVYLCASSLVSGGPLSTDTQYFGPGTRLTVL.